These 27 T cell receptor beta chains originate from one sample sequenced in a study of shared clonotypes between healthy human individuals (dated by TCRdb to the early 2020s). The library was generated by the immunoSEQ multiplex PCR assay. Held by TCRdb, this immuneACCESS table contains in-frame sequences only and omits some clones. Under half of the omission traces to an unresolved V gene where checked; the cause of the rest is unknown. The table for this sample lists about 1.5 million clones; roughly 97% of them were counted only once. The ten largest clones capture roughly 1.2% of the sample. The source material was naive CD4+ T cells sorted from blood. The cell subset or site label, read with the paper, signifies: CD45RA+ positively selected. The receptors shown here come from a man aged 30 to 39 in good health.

This CDR3 reads CASKPLVAGHEQYF. In nucleotides, the CDR3 is TGTGCCAGCAAGCCGTTGGTAGCGGGACACGAGCAGTACTTC. The rearrangement joins TRBV2 to TRBJ2-7, with 8 bases lining up with TRBD2. This CDR3 contains 14 residues. Unmatched junction bases numbered 10, after V lost 7 bases and J lost 5 bases. Germline CDR1 reads SNHLY; CDR2 reads FYNNEI.

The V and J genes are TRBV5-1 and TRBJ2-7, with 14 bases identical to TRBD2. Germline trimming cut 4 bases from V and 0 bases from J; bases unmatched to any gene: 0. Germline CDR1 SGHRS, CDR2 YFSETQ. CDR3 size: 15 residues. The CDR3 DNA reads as TGCGCCAGCAGCGGACTAGCGGGAGGCTCCTACGAGCAGTACTTC. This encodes CASSGLAGGSYEQYF.

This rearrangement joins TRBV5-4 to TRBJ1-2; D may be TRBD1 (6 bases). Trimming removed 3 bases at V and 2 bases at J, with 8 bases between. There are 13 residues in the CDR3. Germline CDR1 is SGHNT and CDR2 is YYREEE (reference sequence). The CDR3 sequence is CASSYGQNYGYTF. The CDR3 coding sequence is TGTGCCAGCAGCTATGGACAGAACTATGGCTACACCTTC.

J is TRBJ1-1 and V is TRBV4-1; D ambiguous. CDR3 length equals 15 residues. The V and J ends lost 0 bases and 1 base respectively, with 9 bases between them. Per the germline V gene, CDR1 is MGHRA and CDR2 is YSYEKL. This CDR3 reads CASSQDLKTNTEAFF. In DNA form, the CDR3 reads TGCGCCAGCAGCCAAGATCTGAAGACGAACACTGAAGCTTTCTTT.

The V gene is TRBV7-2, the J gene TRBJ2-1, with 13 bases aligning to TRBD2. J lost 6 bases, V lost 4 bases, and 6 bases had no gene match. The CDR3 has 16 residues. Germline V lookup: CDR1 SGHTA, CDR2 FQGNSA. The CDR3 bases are TGTGCCAGCAGCTACCCGGGACTAGCGGGACCCAATGAGCAGTTCTTC. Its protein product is CASSYPGLAGPNEQFF. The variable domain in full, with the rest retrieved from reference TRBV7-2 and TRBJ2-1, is GAGVSQSPSNKVTEKGKDVELRCDPISGHTALYWYRQSLGQGLEFLIYFQGNSAPDKSGLPSDRFSAERTGGSVSTLTIQRTQQEDSAVYLCASSYPGLAGPNEQFFGPGTRLTVL.

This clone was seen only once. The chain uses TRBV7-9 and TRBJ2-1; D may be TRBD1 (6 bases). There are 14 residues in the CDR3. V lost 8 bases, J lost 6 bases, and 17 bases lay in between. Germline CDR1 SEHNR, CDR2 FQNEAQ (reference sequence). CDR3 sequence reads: CASGGQSPGNEQFF. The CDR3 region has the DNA TGTGCCAGCGGGGGACAATCCCCGGGCAATGAGCAGTTCTTC.

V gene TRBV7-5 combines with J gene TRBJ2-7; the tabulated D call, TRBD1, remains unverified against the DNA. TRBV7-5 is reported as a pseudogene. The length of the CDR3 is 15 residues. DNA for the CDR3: TGTGTCAGAGGCTTAGGGGGTGGGACAGCCTACGAGCAGTACTTC. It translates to CVRGLGGGTAYEQYF.

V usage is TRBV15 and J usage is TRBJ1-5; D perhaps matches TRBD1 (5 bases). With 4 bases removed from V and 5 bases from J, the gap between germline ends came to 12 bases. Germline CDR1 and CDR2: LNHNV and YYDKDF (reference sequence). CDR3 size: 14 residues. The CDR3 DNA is TGTGCCACCAGCAAAGGGGCAGAATATCAGCCCCAGCATTTT. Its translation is CATSKGAEYQPQHF.

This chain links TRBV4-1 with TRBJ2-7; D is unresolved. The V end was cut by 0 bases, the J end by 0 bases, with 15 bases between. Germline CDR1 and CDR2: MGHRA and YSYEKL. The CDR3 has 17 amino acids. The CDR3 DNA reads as TGCGCCAGCAGCCAAGAATTAAGTATAGATGCCTCCTACGAGCAGTACTTC. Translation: CASSQELSIDASYEQYF.

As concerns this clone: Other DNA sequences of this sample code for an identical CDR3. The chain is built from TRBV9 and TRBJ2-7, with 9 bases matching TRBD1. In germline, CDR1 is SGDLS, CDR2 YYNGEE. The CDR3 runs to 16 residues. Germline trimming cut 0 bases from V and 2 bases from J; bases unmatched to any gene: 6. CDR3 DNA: TGTGCCAGCAGCGTAGGCAGCACAGGGGGCCCCTACGAGCAGTACTTC. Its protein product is CASSVGSTGGPYEQYF.

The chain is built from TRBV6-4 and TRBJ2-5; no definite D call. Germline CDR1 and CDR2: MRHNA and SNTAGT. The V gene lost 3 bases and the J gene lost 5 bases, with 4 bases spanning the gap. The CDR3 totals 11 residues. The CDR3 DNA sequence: TGTGCCAGCAGTGAGGTGGAGACCCAGTACTTC. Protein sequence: CASSEVETQYF.

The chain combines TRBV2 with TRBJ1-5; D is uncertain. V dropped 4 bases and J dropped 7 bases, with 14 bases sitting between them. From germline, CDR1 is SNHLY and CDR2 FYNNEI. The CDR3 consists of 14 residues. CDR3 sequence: CASSAEELRQPQHF. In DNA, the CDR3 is TGTGCCAGCAGTGCCGAGGAGCTCCGACAGCCCCAGCATTTT.

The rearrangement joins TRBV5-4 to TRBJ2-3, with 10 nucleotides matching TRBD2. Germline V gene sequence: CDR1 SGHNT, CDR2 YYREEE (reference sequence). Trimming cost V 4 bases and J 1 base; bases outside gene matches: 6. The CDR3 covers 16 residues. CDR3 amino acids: CASSQERGGRTDTQYF. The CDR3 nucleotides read TGTGCCAGCAGCCAAGAGCGGGGGGGCCGCACAGATACGCAGTATTTT.

The CDR3 DNA is TGCAGCGTTGATCAGGGGGTAGGGGAGACCCAGTACTTC. Its protein is CSVDQGVGETQYF. The chain combines TRBV29-1 with TRBJ2-5; 7 nucleotides agree with TRBD1. The germline V gene has CDR1 SQVTM and CDR2 ANQGSEA. The J segment lost 5 bases and the V segment lost 3 bases, leaving 6 bases of the junction unmatched. The length of the CDR3 is 13 residues.

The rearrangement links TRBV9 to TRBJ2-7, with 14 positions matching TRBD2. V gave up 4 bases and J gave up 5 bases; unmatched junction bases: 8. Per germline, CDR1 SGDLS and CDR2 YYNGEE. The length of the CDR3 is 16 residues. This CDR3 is CASSRGTSGSFDEQYF. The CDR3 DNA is TGTGCCAGCAGCAGGGGGACTAGCGGGAGTTTCGACGAGCAGTACTTC.

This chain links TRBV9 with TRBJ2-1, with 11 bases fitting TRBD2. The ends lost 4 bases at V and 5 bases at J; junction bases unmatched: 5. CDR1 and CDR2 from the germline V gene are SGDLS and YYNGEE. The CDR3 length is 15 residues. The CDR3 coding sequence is TGTGCCAGCAGCCCGCTGACTAGCGGGGACAATGAGCAGTTCTTC. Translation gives CASSPLTSGDNEQFF. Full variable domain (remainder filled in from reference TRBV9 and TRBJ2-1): DSGVTQTPKHLITATGQRVTLRCSPRSGDLSVYWYQQSLDQGLQFLIQYYNGEERAKGNILERFSAQQFPDLHSELNLSSLELGDSALYFCASSPLTSGDNEQFFGPGTRLTVL.

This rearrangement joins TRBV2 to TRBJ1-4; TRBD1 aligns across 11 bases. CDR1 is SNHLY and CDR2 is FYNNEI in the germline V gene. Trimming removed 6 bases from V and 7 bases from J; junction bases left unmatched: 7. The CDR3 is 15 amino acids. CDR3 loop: CASSPLDRGREKLFF. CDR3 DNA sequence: TGTGCCAGCAGCCCTCTGGACAGGGGGCGTGAAAAACTGTTTTTT.

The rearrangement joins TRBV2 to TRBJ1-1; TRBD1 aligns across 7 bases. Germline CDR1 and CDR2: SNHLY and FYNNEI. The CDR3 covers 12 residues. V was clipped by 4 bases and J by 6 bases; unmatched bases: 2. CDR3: CASSGDRAEAFF. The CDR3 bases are TGTGCCAGCAGTGGAGACAGGGCTGAAGCTTTCTTT.

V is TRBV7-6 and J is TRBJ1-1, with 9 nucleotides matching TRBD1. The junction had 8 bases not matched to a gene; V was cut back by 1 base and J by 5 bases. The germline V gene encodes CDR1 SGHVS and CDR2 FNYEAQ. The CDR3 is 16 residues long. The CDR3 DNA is TGTGCCAGCAGCTTAGGGGGACAGGGCACGGGTACTGAAGCTTTCTTT. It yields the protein CASSLGGQGTGTEAFF.

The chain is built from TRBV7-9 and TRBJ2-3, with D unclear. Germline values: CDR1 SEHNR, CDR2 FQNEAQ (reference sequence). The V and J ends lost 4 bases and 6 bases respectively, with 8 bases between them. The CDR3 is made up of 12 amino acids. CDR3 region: CASSSMGDTQYF. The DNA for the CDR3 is TGTGCCAGCAGCTCAATGGGTGATACGCAGTATTTT.

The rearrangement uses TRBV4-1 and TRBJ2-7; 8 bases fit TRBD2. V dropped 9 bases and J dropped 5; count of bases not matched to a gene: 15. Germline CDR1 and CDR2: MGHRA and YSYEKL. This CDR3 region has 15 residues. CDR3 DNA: TGCGCCAGTGGGGGGGATAGCGGGATAACCCACGAGCAGTACTTC. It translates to CASGGDSGITHEQYF.

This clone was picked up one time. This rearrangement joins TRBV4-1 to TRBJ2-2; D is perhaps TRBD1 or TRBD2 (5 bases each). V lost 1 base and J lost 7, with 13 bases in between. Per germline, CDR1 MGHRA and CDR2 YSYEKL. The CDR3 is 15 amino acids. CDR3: CASSQAEGWNGELFF. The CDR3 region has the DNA TGCGCCAGCAGCCAAGCCGAGGGGTGGAACGGGGAGCTGTTTTTT.

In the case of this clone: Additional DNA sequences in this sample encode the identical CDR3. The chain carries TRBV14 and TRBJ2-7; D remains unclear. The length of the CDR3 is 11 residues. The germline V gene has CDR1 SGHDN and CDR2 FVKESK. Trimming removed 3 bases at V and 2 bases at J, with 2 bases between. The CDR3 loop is CASSQAYEQYF. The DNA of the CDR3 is TGTGCCAGCAGCCAGGCCTACGAGCAGTACTTC. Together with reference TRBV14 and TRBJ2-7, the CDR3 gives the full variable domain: EAGVTQFPSHSVIEKGQTVTLRCDPISGHDNLYWYRRVMGKEIKFLLHFVKESKQDESGMPNNRFLAERTGGTYSTLKVQPAELEDSGVYFCASSQAYEQYFGPGTRLTVT.

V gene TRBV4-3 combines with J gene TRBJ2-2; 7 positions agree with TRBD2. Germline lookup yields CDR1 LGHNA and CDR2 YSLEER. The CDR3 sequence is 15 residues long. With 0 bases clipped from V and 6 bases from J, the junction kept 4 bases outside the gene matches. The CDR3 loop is CASSQEERGAGELFF. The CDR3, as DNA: TGCGCCAGCAGCCAAGAGGAACGGGGGGCCGGGGAGCTGTTTTTT.

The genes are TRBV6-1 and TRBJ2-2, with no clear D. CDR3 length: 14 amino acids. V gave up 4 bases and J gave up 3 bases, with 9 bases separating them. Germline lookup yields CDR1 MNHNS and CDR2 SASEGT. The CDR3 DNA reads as TGTGCCAGCAGTGCAAAGACTGACACCGGGGAGCTGTTTTTT. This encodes CASSAKTDTGELFF.

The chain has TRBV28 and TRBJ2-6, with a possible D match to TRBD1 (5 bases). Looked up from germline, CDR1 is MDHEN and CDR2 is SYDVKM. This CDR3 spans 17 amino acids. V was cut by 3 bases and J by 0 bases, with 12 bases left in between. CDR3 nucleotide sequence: TGTGCCAGCAGTTTTGTTCTTGGGGCCTCTGGGGCCAACGTCCTGACTTTC. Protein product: CASSFVLGASGANVLTF. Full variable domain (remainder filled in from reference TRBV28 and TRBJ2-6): DVKVTQSSRYLVKRTGEKVFLECVQDMDHENMFWYRQDPGLGLRLIYFSYDVKMKEKGDIPEGYSVSREKKERFSLILESASTNQTSMYLCASSFVLGASGANVLTFGAGSRLTVL.

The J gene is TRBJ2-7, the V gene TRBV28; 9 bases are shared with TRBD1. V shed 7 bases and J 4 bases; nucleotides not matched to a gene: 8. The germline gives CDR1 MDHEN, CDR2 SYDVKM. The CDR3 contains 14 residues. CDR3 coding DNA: TGTGCCAGCAACTCACAGGGGGCGACTTACGAGCAGTACTTC. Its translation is CASNSQGATYEQYF.